The next 20 T cell receptor beta chains were all read from a single sample in a study of blood T cells in healthy people across ages (dated by TCRdb to 2015 to 2017). Receptor amplification or capture employed 5' RACE. TCRdb lists the instrument as Illumina HiSeq 2500. A second roughly 6 to 11 cycle PCR used a sample-barcoded 5' primer and a J-beta primer mix. Using fastp trimming at Q25 and MiXCR clonotype assembly, TCRdb reanalyzed the public sequencing data and kept in-frame beta chains. Rows are combined by CDR3 protein, so each entry shows the most common genes and DNA. This sample is represented by about 1,400,000 distinct CDR3 sequences; around 55% of them were singletons. About 6.3% of the sample belongs to the ten largest clones. The material sequenced was blood. The receptors come from a man aged 18 to 29 in good health.

J is TRBJ2-3 and V is TRBV2; perhaps TRBD1 as D (6 bases). Germline V gene lookup returns CDR1 SNHLY and CDR2 FYNNEI. V was pared by 6 bases and J by 1 base, with 11 bases between. The CDR3 sequence is 14 residues long. CDR3 amino acids: CASRGRTGTDTQYF. CDR3 coding DNA: TGTGCCAGCAGGGGAAGGACAGGCACAGATACGCAGTATTTT.

The gene calls are TRBV29-1 and TRBJ1-1; D gene unclear. CDR1 and CDR2 from the germline V gene are SQVTM and ANQGSEA. The ends were cut back, 6 bases at V and 3 bases at J, with 14 bases in the middle. The length of the CDR3 is 13 residues. The CDR3 loop is CSVRGNSDTEAFF. CDR3 bases: TGCAGCGTGCGCGGGAATTCGGACACTGAAGCTTTCTTT. The entire variable domain, with the rest obtained from reference TRBV29-1 and TRBJ1-1, is as follows: SAVISQKPSRDICQRGTSLTIQCQVDSQVTMMFWYRQQPGQSLTLIATANQGSEATYESGFVIDKFPISRPNLTFSTLTVSNMSPEDSSIYLCSVRGNSDTEAFFGQGTRLTVV.

The V gene is TRBV6-1, the J gene TRBJ2-2, with TRBD1 matching 9 bases. The germline CDR1 and CDR2 sequences are MNHNS and SASEGT. The V gene end was trimmed by 7 bases and the J gene end by 0 bases; junction bases not matched to a gene: 3. CDR3 length: 15 residues. CDR3 residues: CASNGQGTNTGELFF. The CDR3 DNA follows: TGTGCCAGCAACGGACAGGGGACGAACACCGGGGAGCTGTTTTTT.

This clonotype was seen more than once but under ten times. The chain recombines TRBV7-9 with TRBJ2-2; possibly TRBD2 for D (6 bases). Per the germline V gene, CDR1 is SEHNR and CDR2 is FQNEAQ (reference sequence). Between the trimmed V and J ends, which lost 2 bases and 6 bases, there was a span of 16 bases. The CDR3 covers 16 residues. CDR3 coding DNA: TGTGCCAGCAGCTTACGCCAAGGGAGGAGTTCCGGGGAGCTGTTTTTT. It specifies CASSLRQGRSSGELFF. The full variable domain, its missing parts supplied by reference TRBV7-9 and TRBJ2-2, is DTGVSQNPRHKITKRGQNVTFRCDPISEHNRLYWYRQTLGQGPEFLTYFQNEAQLEKSRLLSDRFSAERPKGSFSTLEIQRTEQGDSAMYLCASSLRQGRSSGELFFGEGSRLTVL.

The rearrangement uses TRBV4-2 and TRBJ2-7; TRBD1 matches at 7 bases. The CDR3 is made up of 16 amino acids. CDR1 and CDR2 from the germline V gene are LGHNA and YNFKEQ. Trimming took 3 bases from V and 4 from J; bases not matched to a gene: 12. In DNA form, the CDR3 reads TGTGCCAGCAGCCAGGTTCTAACAGGGGCTGCTTACGAGCAGTACTTC. Amino acid sequence: CASSQVLTGAAYEQYF.

Regarding this clonotype: A junction end diverges from the germline sequence, so it may reflect a read error. J is TRBJ2-5 and V is TRBV6-5; 9 nucleotides agree with TRBD1. The J call may be faulty, since TRBJ2-7 better matches the DNA end. Germline assignment: CDR1 MNHEY and CDR2 SVGAGI. The CDR3 runs to 14 residues. The CDR3 spells CAGSYRGLSYEQYF. CDR3 DNA sequence: TGTGCCGGCAGTTACAGGGGGCTAAGCTACGAGCAGTACTTC.

In its sample, this clonotype was seen a few times. The rearrangement uses TRBV29-1 and TRBJ1-5; D is unclear. Trimming shortened V by 6 bases and J by 1 base, and 10 bases separated the two germline ends. Germline CDR1 reads SQVTM; CDR2 reads ANQGSEA. The CDR3 totals 13 residues. DNA for the CDR3: TGCAGCGTCCGAGAGGACAGCAATCAGCCCCAGCATTTT. As protein: CSVREDSNQPQHF.

This clonotype was picked up a small number of times. The rearrangement joins TRBV18 to TRBJ2-7; TRBD1 might be the D (6 bases). Germline lookup yields CDR1 KGHSH and CDR2 LQKENI. The CDR3 has 15 amino acids. V was shortened by 3 bases and J by 5 bases, with 17 bases between the two germline ends. CDR3 sequence: CASSPFTGYSDEQYF. CDR3 nucleotides: TGTGCCAGCTCACCGTTTACAGGGTATTCCGACGAGCAGTACTTC.

J is TRBJ1-6 and V is TRBV2; D gene uncertain. The CDR3 sequence is 18 residues long. Deletions cut 5 bases from V and 2 bases from J, with 19 bases between. CDR1 SNHLY and CDR2 FYNNEI come from the germline V gene. CDR3 sequence reads: CASSTDAEGGTYNSPLHF. In DNA, the CDR3 is TGTGCCAGCAGTACAGACGCGGAGGGTGGCACCTATAATTCACCCCTCCACTTT.

This clonotype was detected a few times. This chain links TRBV4-3 with TRBJ2-7, with D possibly matching TRBD2 (5 bases). Trimming cost V 1 base and J 3 bases, with 13 bases left between them. This CDR3 spans 15 amino acids. CDR1 and CDR2 from the germline V gene are LGHNA and YSLEER. The CDR3: CASSQGFSGNYEQYF. The CDR3 DNA follows: TGCGCCAGCAGCCAAGGTTTTTCGGGAAACTACGAGCAGTACTTC.

On this clonotype itself: The junction departs from germline at one end; a sequencing error may be responsible. The rearrangement links TRBV15 to TRBJ2-3, with TRBD2 matching over 11 bases. Germline values: CDR1 LNHNV, CDR2 YYDKDF (reference sequence). This CDR3 has 17 residues. CDR3 in amino acids: CATSDGLAGGFTDAQYF. For the CDR3, the DNA is TGTGCCACCAGCGATGGGCTAGCGGGGGGCTTCACAGATGCGCAGTATTTT. The whole variable domain, remainder taken from reference TRBV15 and TRBJ2-3, is DAMVIQNPRYQVTQFGKPVTLSCSQTLNHNVMYWYQQKSSQAPKLLFHYYDKDFNNEADTPDNFQSRRPNTSFCFLDIRSPGLGDTAMYLCATSDGLAGGFTDAQYFGPGTRLTVL.

V gene TRBV28 combines with J gene TRBJ2-3; 9 bases map to TRBD1. Germline V gene data show CDR1 as MDHEN and CDR2 as SYDVKM. This CDR3 has 16 amino acids. Unmatched junction bases numbered 4, after V lost 2 bases and J lost 1 base. CDR3 amino acids: CASSLGTGRGTDTQYF. The CDR3 DNA sequence: TGTGCCAGCAGTTTAGGGACAGGGCGAGGCACAGATACGCAGTATTTT.

V is TRBV28 and J is TRBJ2-4; 8 nucleotides agree with TRBD2. Germline V lookup: CDR1 MDHEN, CDR2 SYDVKM. The ends lost 6 bases at V and 4 bases at J; junction bases unmatched: 5. This CDR3 region has 14 residues. The CDR3 nucleotides read TGTGCCAGCAGAGGAGCGGGGGAGAAAAACATTCAGTACTTC. Protein sequence: CASRGAGEKNIQYF.

For the CDR3, the DNA is TGCAGTGCCCCCCCGACGAGTTCCTCGGAGTACTTC. It yields the protein CSAPPTSSSEYF. The chain employs TRBV20-1 and TRBJ2-7, with D hard to call. Germline V CDR1 and CDR2: DFQATT, SNEGSKA (reference sequence). The CDR3 runs to 12 residues. The V end lost 6 bases, the J end lost 11 bases, and 20 bases lay between the germline ends.

The genes are TRBV9 and TRBJ1-2; D might be TRBD1 (5 bases). The germline V and J ends were trimmed by 4 bases and 2 bases, with 12 bases remaining between them. This CDR3 region has 14 residues. Looked up from germline, CDR1 is SGDLS and CDR2 is YYNGEE. The CDR3 bases are TGTGCCAGCAGCCCCGGGGGGGAGAACTATGGCTACACCTTC. Its protein product is CASSPGGENYGYTF.

The rearrangement joins TRBV5-1 to TRBJ2-7; possibly TRBD1 or TRBD2 for D (5 bases each). Trimming took off 6 bases at V and 4 bases at J, with 17 bases between the two ends. This CDR3 comprises 14 residues. From germline, CDR1 is SGHRS and CDR2 YFSETQ. The CDR3 nucleotides read TGCGCCAGCACCGAACCGGGACCGGAATACGAGCAGTACTTC. It specifies CASTEPGPEYEQYF.

This clonotype came up a few times. The V and J genes are TRBV5-1 and TRBJ2-5; D gene uncertain. CDR3 length: 14 amino acids. V gave up 0 bases and J gave up 2 bases, with 8 bases separating them. Germline V gives CDR1 SGHRS, CDR2 YFSETQ. CDR3 region: CASSLAAAQETQYF. CDR3 bases: TGCGCCAGCAGCTTGGCCGCAGCTCAAGAGACCCAGTACTTC.

This clonotype has a handful of counts. At one end the junction does not follow the germline gene, possibly because of a read error. J is TRBJ1-2 and V is TRBV2; the D is unclear. The CDR3 covers 14 residues. Germline CDR1 is SNHLY and CDR2 is FYNNEI. The CDR3 reads CASSEARGNYGYTF. In nucleotides, the CDR3 is TGTGCCAGCAGTGAAGCGCGCGGGAACTACGGCTACACCTTC.

The chain links TRBV10-3 to TRBJ2-1, with unresolved D. CDR1 is ENHRY, CDR2 SYGVKD, per germline. There are 13 residues in the CDR3. V shed 0 bases and J shed 8 bases, with 8 bases lying between them. The CDR3 sequence is CAISESTPDEQFF. The CDR3, as DNA: TGTGCCATCAGTGAGTCGACCCCAGATGAGCAGTTCTTC.

This rearrangement joins TRBV4-1 to TRBJ1-6; tentatively, D is TRBD1 (6 bases). This CDR3 has 14 residues. Germline V gene data show CDR1 as MGHRA and CDR2 as YSYEKL. V lost 4 bases, J lost 9 bases, and 13 bases lay in between. The CDR3 sequence is CASSPSTGFSPLHF. CDR3 in DNA: TGCGCCAGCAGCCCTAGTACAGGGTTTTCACCCCTCCACTTT.